The clone carrying this T cell receptor (beta chain) was detected many times. Indicated time point: blood at routine non-recurrence follow-up after resection. The data were obtained in a study of spatial heterogeneity in lung cancer. The wider study: When available, follow-up PBMC samples taken a median of roughly 26 months after resection were sequenced.

The V end lost 5 bases, the J end lost 5 bases, and 7 bases lay between the germline ends. CDR3 length: 11 residues. Per germline, CDR1 SEHNR and CDR2 FQNEAQ (reference sequence). TCRdb fed the 5' RACE reads into MiXCR, producing one record per CDR3 protein. The table includes fewer than 45,000 distinct CDR3 sequences, about 10% detected once. The sample consisted of PBMCs, taken at follow-up. The TCR sequence derives from a female donor with early-stage non-small cell lung cancer. This chain uses TRBV7-9 with TRBJ2-7; no definite D call. The CDR3 DNA reads as TGTGCCAGCAGCCCATCCAACGAGCAGTACTTC. Encoded protein: CASSPSNEQYF.